Below, 7 T cell receptor beta chains from the same sample are listed, as sequenced in a study of blood T cell repertoires in COVID-19. Data came from immunoSEQ multiplex PCR; TCRdb stores just in-frame clones and leaves some out. The sample yields 190,000 or so clones, more than 70% seen once. Material: peripheral blood. These receptors were taken from an elderly woman with active or convalescent COVID-19.

J is TRBJ1-2 and V is TRBV18; 9 positions agree with TRBD1. Germline V CDR1 and CDR2: KGHSH, LQKENI. This CDR3 region has 17 residues. With V trimmed by 0 bases and J by 4 bases, 9 bases remained unmatched. Here the CDR3 reads CASSPPSGTGLTYGYTF. In DNA, the CDR3 is TGTGCCAGCTCACCACCATCCGGGACAGGGTTAACCTATGGCTACACCTTC.

J is TRBJ2-1 and V is TRBV3-1 (or the pseudogene TRBV3-2), with a weak D call TRBD2 (6 bases). This CDR3 has 13 residues. From germline, CDR1 is LGHDT and CDR2 YNNKEL (reference sequence). The germline V and J ends were trimmed by 3 bases and 10 bases, with 13 bases remaining between them. The CDR3 DNA sequence: TGTGCCAGCAGCCAGGGCTTCCGGGAGGAGCAGTTCTTC. Encoded protein: CASSQGFREEQFF.

V usage is TRBV18 and J usage is TRBJ1-4; D is ambiguous. V was trimmed by 3 bases and J by 5 bases, leaving 10 bases between them. Germline loops: CDR1 KGHSH, CDR2 LQKENI. The CDR3 consists of 14 residues. The CDR3 DNA follows: TGTGCCAGCTCACCGAACCTTCGGAATGAAAAACTGTTTTTT. Protein sequence: CASSPNLRNEKLFF.

This chain connects TRBV5-1 to TRBJ2-2; 9 bases fit TRBD1. In germline, CDR1 is SGHRS, CDR2 YFSETQ. This CDR3 contains 17 residues. After removal of 1 base from V and 5 bases from J, the junction contained 9 bases not matched to a gene. The CDR3: CASSLRFGQGFTGELFF. Written as DNA, the CDR3 is TGCGCCAGCAGCTTGCGGTTCGGACAGGGGTTTACCGGGGAGCTGTTTTTT.

The chain employs TRBV9 and TRBJ2-7, with TRBD1 identical over 9 bases. The ends lost 4 bases at V and 6 bases at J; junction bases unmatched: 14. CDR3 length: 16 amino acids. Germline V lookup: CDR1 SGDLS, CDR2 YYNGEE. CDR3 loop: CASSSHPSGQGREQYF. CDR3 nucleotide sequence: TGTGCCAGCAGCTCCCATCCTTCGGGACAGGGACGCGAGCAGTACTTC.

J is TRBJ1-1 and V is TRBV3-1 (or the pseudogene TRBV3-2); a possible D gene is TRBD1 (5 bases). Germline CDR1 and CDR2: LGHDT and YNNKEL (reference sequence). The V and J ends lost 4 bases and 5 bases respectively, with 17 bases between them. The CDR3 contains 15 residues. Here the CDR3 reads CASSPTVTPGTEAFF. For the CDR3, the DNA is TGTGCCAGCAGCCCGACAGTAACCCCAGGTACTGAAGCTTTCTTT.

The chain joins TRBV27 to TRBJ1-6, with TRBD1 matching over 7 bases. J gave up 8 bases and V 2 bases, and 3 bases lay outside the gene matches. From germline, CDR1 is MNHEY and CDR2 SMNVEV (reference sequence). The CDR3 has 14 amino acids. The DNA of the CDR3 is TGTGCCAGCAGTTTACTAGGGGGCGATTCACCCCTCCACTTT. Protein sequence: CASSLLGGDSPLHF.